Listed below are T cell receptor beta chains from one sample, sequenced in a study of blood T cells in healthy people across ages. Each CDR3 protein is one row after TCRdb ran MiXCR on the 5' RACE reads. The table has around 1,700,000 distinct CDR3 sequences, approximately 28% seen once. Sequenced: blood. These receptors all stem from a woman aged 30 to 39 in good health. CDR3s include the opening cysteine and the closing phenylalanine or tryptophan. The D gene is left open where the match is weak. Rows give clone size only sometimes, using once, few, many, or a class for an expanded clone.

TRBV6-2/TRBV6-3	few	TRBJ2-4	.	TGTGCCAGCGCCCTGGGAGCGTTAGCCAAAAACATTCAGTACTTC	CASALGALAKNIQYF
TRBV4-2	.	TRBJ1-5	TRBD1	TGTGCCAGTAGCCAAGATAGAGTGGGCAGGGGGCGAATATCTGGGAGCAATCAGCCCCAGCATTTT	CASSQDRVGRGRISGSNQPQHF
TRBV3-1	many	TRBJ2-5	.	TGTGCCAGCAGCCATGGGTACCAAGAGACCCAGTACTTC	CASSHGYQETQYF
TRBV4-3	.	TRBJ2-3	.	TGCGCCAGCAGCCAAGGTTTTAGGGATACGCAGTATTTT	CASSQGFRDTQYF
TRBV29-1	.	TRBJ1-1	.	TGCAGCGCCCGCCTCTCGACAGGGAACACTGAAGCTTTCTTT	CSARLSTGNTEAFF
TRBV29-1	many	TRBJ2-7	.	TGCAGCGTTGTTATGGCCATTACCTACGAGCAGTACTTC	CSVVMAITYEQYF
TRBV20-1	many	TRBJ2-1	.	TGCAGTGCCCCGGACAGTACCCTCAATGAGCAGTTCTTC	CSAPDSTLNEQFF
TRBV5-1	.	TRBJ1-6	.	TGCGCCAGCAGCTTGGATTCGGACTCCTATAATTCACCCCTCCACTTT	CASSLDSDSYNSPLHF
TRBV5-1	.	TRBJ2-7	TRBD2	TGCGCAAGCAGCTCTTTGGAGGGTGCTTCCATAGCGGGAGGACACGAGCAGTACTTC	CASSSLEGASIAGGHEQYF
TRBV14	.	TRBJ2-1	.	TGTGCCAGCAGCCAACAGTACAATGAGCAGTTCTTC	CASSQQYNEQFF
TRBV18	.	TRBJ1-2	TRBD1	TGTGCCAGCTCACCCGGGACAGGGTTCGATGGCTACACCTTC	CASSPGTGFDGYTF
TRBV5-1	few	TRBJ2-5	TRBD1	TGCGCCAGCAGCTTGGAGGGGGCAGGGAAGGAAGAGACCCAGTACTTC	CASSLEGAGKEETQYF
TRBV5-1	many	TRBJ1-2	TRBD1	TGCGCCAGCAGGGACGAGACAGGGTATGGCTACACCTTC	CASRDETGYGYTF
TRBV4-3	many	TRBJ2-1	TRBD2	TGCGCCAGCAGCCAAGATGGGACTAGCGGGACGTCTAATGAGCAGTTCTTC	CASSQDGTSGTSNEQFF
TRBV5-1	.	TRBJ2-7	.	TGCGCCAGCAGCAGAAATCAGGCGAGACCATCCTACGAGCAGTACTTC	CASSRNQARPSYEQYF
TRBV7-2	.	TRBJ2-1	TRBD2	TGTGCCAGCAGCTTAGGTCGGGGGGGCTTTAGTCGGCAGTTCTTC	CASSLGRGGFSRQFF
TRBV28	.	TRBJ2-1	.	TGTGCCAGCAGTCCGGAGATCTACAATGAGCAGTTCTTC	CASSPEIYNEQFF
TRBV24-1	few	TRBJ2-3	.	TGTGCCACCAGTGATTTGAGGGGCGCAGATACGCAGTATTTT	CATSDLRGADTQYF
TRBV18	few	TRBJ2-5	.	TGTGCCAGCTCACCGAGGGACGTCGCACGGGAGACCCAGTACTTC	CASSPRDVARETQYF
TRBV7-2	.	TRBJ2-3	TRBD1	TGTGCCAGCACGAAGGACAGGGCAGCCACAGATACGCAGTATTTT	CASTKDRAATDTQYF
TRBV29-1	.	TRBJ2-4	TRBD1	TGCAGCGTTGTAGAGACAGGGGGCCTAGCGGCCTACAATGAGCAGTACTTC	CSVVETGGLAAYNEQYF
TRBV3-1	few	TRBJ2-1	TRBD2	TGTGCCAGCGGCAGGCGGGGGGGCTCTGGGAATGAGCAGTTCTTC	CASGRRGGSGNEQFF
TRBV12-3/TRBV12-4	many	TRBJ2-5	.	TGTGCCAGCAGCCTAGGGGTCAAACGCGAAGAGACCCAGTACTTC	CASSLGVKREETQYF
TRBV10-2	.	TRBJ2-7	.	TGCGCCAGCAGTCTGAGGGGGATGTACGAGCAGTACTTC	CASSLRGMYEQYF
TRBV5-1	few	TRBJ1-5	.	TGCGCCAGCAGCTCCAGGACAGACGGAGCCCTCAATCAGCCCCAGCATTTT	CASSSRTDGALNQPQHF
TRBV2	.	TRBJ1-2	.	TGTGCCAGCACCTATCAGGGCGGCTATGGCTACACCTTC	CASTYQGGYGYTF
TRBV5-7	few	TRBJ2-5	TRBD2	TGTGCCAGCAGCTCCGGACTAGCGGGCCTAGGGGACCAAGAGACCCAGTACTTC	CASSSGLAGLGDQETQYF
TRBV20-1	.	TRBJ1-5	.	TGCAGTGCTAGCCCGCGGATTAGCAATCAGCCCCAGCATTTT	CSASPRISNQPQHF
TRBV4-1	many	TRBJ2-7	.	TGCGCCAGCAGCCAAGCCTACTCCGGGACGGGAGTCTACGAGCAGTACTTC	CASSQAYSGTGVYEQYF
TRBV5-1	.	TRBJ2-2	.	TGCGCCAGCAGCTTGGGGCTAGCACCGGGCACCGGGGAGCTGTTTTTT	CASSLGLAPGTGELFF
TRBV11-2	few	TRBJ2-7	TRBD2	TGTGCCAGCAGCCCCCTTCCCGGGGGGAGCTACTACGAGCAGTACTTC	CASSPLPGGSYYEQYF
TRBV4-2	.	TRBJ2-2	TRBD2	TGTGCCAGCAGCCCGACTAGCGGGAGGTCTGCCGGGGAGCTGTTTTTT	CASSPTSGRSAGELFF
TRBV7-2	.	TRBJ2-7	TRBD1	TGTGCCAGCAGCCGGGACAGCCACTACGAGCAGTACTTC	CASSRDSHYEQYF
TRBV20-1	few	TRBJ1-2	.	TGCAGTGCTAGAGATCGGCGCAGGGCGCGGGGCTACACCTTC	CSARDRRRARGYTF
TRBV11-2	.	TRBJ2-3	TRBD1	TGTGCCATCACCTCCAGGGGACAGACCTACAGGGATACGCAGTATTTT	CAITSRGQTYRDTQYF
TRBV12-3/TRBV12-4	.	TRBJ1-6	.	TGTGCCAGCAGTTTGGAAAGTTATAATTCACCCCTCCACTTT	CASSLESYNSPLHF
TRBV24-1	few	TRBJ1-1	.	TGTGCCACCAGTCACGGATCAAGCACTGAAGCTTTCTTT	CATSHGSSTEAFF
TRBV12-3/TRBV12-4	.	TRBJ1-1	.	TGTGCCAGCAGTCTTTCGGTAGGGTGGAACACTGAAGCTTTCTTT	CASSLSVGWNTEAFF
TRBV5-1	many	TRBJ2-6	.	TGCGCCAGCAGCGACTCTTCCGGGGCTGGGGCCAACGTCCTGACTTTC	CASSDSSGAGANVLTF
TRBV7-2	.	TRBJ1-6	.	TGTGCCAGCAGCCGACAAACAGGGACGCCCAATTCACTCCTCCACTTT	CASSRQTGTPNSLLHF
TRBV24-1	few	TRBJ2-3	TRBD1	TGTGCCACCAGTGACCGGGCCGGGACAGACCGCACAGATACGCAGTATTTT	CATSDRAGTDRTDTQYF
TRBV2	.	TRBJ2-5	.	TGTGCCAGCAGTGTTAATGTAAGGGCCGATGAGCAGTACTTC	CASSVNVRADEQYF
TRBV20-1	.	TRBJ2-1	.	TGCAGTGCTAGATCTGCACTTGGAAGAATTGACTACAATGAGCAGTTCTTC	CSARSALGRIDYNEQFF
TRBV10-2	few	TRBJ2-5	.	TGCGCCAGCAGTCCAGCAGGGCTAGGGGAGACCCAGTACTTC	CASSPAGLGETQYF
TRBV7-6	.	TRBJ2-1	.	TGTGCCAGCAGCCCCGAGTCGGGCAATGAGCAGTTCTTC	CASSPESGNEQFF
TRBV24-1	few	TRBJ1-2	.	TGTGCCACCAGTGATCGCAGGGCAGTCAGCTATGGCTACACCTTC	CATSDRRAVSYGYTF
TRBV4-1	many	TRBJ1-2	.	TGCGCCAGCAGCCAAGATCTGGGAGGCTATGGCTACACCTTC	CASSQDLGGYGYTF
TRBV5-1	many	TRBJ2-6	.	TGCGCCAGCAGCTTGTGGGAATCCGGGGCCAACGTCCTGACTTTC	CASSLWESGANVLTF
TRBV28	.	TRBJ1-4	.	TGTACCAGCAACAGTCGGGGCGGAGCTAATGAAAAACTGTTTTTT	CTSNSRGGANEKLFF
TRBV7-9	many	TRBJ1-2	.	TGTGCCAGCAGCCTCCCGTTCTATGGCTACACCTTC	CASSLPFYGYTF
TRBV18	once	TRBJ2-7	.	TGTGCCAGCTCACCAATCTTAGGGGAAAACTACGAGCAGTACTTC	CASSPILGENYEQYF
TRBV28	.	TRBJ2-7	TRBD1	TGTGCCAGCAGTTTTTCGAGGGGGCAAACCGAGCAGTACTTC	CASSFSRGQTEQYF
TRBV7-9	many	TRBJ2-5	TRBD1	TGTGCCAGCAGCTGGGGACAGCAAGAGACCCAGTACTTC	CASSWGQQETQYF
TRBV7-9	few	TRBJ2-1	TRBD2	TGTGCCAGCAGAACCGCTGGCGGGAGACACAATGAGCAGTTCTTC	CASRTAGGRHNEQFF
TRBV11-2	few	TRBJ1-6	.	TGTGCCAGCAGCTTATACTTAGTAACAAATTCACCCCTCCACTTT	CASSLYLVTNSPLHF
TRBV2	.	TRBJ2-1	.	TGTGCCAGCAGGGCGGAAAGCGGGTACAATGAGCAGTTCTTC	CASRAESGYNEQFF
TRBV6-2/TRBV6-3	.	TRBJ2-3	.	TGTGCCAGCAGTTACCGGGCTAGCCGATCCACAGATACGCAGTATTTT	CASSYRASRSTDTQYF